What follows is one T cell receptor (beta chain) and its context. Per the authors' pipeline: Researchers report that nucleated cell counts were estimated from reference gene primer amplification. Using immunoSEQ multiplex PCR, the repertoire was profiled, and TCRdb retains in-frame clones only, with some absent. V, J and clone size reflect that table, while D and trimming were determined from the DNA. In the table there are 150,000 to 200,000 clones, around 79% of which are singletons. V shed 5 bases, J shed 6 bases, and the junction held 10 bases outside the gene matches. Germline values: CDR1 SGHVS, CDR2 FNYEAQ. The CDR3 is made up of 16 amino acids. The data are from a study of blood T cell repertoires in COVID-19. Study in general: Specimens from acute and convalescent COVID-19 originated in the United States, Italy and Spain. T cells, B-cell-depleted T cells, or PBMCs supplied cDNA or gDNA.

The source of this sequence is a woman in her 70s with acute or convalescent COVID-19. The rearrangement links TRBV7-6 to TRBJ2-1; 10 bases are shared with TRBD2. The sequencing input was peripheral blood. The CDR3 DNA reads as TGTGCCAGCAGCCCCCGCCTAGCGGGAGTGGGCAATGAGCAGTTCTTC. Encoded protein: CASSPRLAGVGNEQFF.